This entry describes one T cell receptor beta chain. Its cognate antigen is unknown. Uncontrolled infection, other autoimmune disease, pregnancy or lactation disqualified patients from enrolment. Trimming took off 1 base at V and 5 bases at J, with 12 bases between the two ends. Looked up from germline, CDR1 is SGDLS and CDR2 is YYNGEE. The CDR3 loop spans 15 amino acids. This sample is part of a study of T cells in Graves' hyperthyroidism and ophthalmopathy. Study-level points and caveats: Clonotypes that were expanded in thyroid above 0.001 mostly appeared in blood too.

It was RNA transcripts that yielded the amplified TCR beta CDR3 regions. Carried out on the TCR CDR3, a first-round RT-PCR used the HTBI primer set. TCRdb re-analysed the multiplex PCR reads in MiXCR, keeping a single row per CDR3 protein. This sample has 540,000 or so distinct CDR3 sequences, with more than 45% found just once. Sequenced input: peripheral blood or thyroid tissue (not recorded which). This sequence originates from an adult woman with Graves' disease, either hyperthyroidism or ophthalmopathy (not recorded which). The gene calls are TRBV9 and TRBJ1-4, with a weak D call TRBD1 (6 bases). The CDR3 is CASSVSAGGNEKLFF. The DNA for the CDR3 is TGTGCCAGCAGCGTAAGTGCTGGGGGCAATGAAAAACTGTTTTTT.